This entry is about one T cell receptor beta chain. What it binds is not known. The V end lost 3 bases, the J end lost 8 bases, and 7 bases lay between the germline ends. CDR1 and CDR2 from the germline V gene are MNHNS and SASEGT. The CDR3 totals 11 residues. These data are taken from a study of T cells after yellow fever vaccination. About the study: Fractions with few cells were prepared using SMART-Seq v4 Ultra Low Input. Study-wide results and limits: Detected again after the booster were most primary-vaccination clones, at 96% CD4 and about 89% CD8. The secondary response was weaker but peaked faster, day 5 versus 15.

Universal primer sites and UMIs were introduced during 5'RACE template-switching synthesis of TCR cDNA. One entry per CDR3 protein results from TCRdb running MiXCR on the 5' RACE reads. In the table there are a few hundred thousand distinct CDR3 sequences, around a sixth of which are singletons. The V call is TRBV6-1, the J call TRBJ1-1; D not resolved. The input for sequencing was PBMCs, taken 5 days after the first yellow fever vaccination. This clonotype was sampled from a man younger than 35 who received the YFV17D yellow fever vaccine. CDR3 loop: CASSEPAEAFF. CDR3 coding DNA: TGTGCCAGCAGTGAGCCAGCAGAAGCTTTCTTT.